This T cell receptor beta chain was recorded in a study of tumor and adjacent non-tumor tissue in lung cancer. Relative to its sample, this clonotype is medium-sized. Antigen specificity is unknown. TCRbeta libraries were built with three rounds of nested PCR, modified from ARM-PCR. TCRdb re-called the multiplex PCR reads with MiXCR, one entry per CDR3 protein. The table includes approximately 120,000 distinct CDR3 sequences, around three fifths detected once. RNA was extracted from bulk tissue without any cell sorting. Whole-study findings and limits: Top 100 clones took a larger repertoire share in normal lung.

Germline V CDR1 and CDR2: DFQATT, SNEGSKA (reference sequence). V shed 6 bases and J 5 bases; nucleotides not matched to a gene: 14. The CDR3 is made up of 15 amino acids. The chain recombines TRBV20-1 with TRBJ2-5, with 8 bases lining up with TRBD1. The clonotype comes from a man younger than 40 with non-small cell lung cancer. Sample: lung tumor tissue. The CDR3 region is CSASPIRGRGETQYF. DNA for the CDR3: TGCAGTGCAAGCCCAATCAGGGGGCGCGGTGAGACCCAGTACTTC.